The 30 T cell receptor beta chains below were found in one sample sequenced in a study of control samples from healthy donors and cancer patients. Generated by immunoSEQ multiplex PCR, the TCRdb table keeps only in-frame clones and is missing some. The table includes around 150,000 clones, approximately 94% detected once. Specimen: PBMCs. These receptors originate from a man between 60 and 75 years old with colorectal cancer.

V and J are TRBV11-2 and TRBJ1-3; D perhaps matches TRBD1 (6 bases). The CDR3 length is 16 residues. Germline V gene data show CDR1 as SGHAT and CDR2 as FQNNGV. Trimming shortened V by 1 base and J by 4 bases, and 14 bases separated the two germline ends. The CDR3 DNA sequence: TGTGCCAGCAGCTTAGTGCCGGGGGCGGTGGGAAACACCATATATTTT. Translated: CASSLVPGAVGNTIYF.

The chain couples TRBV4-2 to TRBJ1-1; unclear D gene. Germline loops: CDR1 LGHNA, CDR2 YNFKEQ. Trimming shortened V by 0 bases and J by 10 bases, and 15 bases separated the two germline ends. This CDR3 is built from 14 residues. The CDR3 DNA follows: TGTGCCAGCAGCCAAGATTCGGCGGGGTCGGGAGCTTTCTTT. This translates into CASSQDSAGSGAFF.

CDR3 sequence reads: CASSPLWTGSYEQYF. The CDR3 bases are TGTGCCAGCAGTCCTTTATGGACGGGCTCCTACGAGCAGTACTTC. The chain employs TRBV28 and TRBJ2-7; D is uncertain. Trimming removed 5 bases from V and 0 bases from J, with 14 bases in between. The CDR3 length is 15 residues. The germline gives CDR1 MDHEN, CDR2 SYDVKM.

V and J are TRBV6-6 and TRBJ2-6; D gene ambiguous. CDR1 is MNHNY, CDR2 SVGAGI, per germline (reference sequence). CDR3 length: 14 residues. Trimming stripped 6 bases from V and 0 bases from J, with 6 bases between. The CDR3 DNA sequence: TGTGCCAGCAGGTCGGACTCTGGGGCCAACGTCCTGACTTTC. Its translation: CASRSDSGANVLTF.

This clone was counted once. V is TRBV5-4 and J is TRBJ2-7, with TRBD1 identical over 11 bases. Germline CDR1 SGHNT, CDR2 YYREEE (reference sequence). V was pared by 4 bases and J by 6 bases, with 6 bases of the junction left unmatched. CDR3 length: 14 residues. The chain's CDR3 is CASSLGQGAAEQYF. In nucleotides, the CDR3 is TGTGCCAGCAGCCTAGGACAGGGGGCTGCCGAGCAGTACTTC.

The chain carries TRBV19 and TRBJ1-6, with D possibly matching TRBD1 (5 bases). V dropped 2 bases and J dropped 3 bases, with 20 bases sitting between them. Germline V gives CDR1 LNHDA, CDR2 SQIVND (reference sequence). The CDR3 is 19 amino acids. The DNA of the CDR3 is TGTGCCAGTAGTATAAGTCTCCGGCAGGGACGGGGCTATAATTCACCCCTCCACTTT. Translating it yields CASSISLRQGRGYNSPLHF.

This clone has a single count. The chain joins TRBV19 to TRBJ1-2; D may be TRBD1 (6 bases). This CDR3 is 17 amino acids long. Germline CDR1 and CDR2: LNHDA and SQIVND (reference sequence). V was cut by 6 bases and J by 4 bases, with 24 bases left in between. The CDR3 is CASRKMGEGTGAYGYTF. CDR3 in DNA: TGTGCCAGTAGGAAGATGGGGGAGGGGACGGGGGCCTATGGCTACACCTTC.

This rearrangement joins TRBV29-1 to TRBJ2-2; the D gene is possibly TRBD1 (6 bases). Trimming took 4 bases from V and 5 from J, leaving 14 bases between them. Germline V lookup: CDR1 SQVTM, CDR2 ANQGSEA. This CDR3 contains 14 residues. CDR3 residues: CSVAEAGVTGELFF. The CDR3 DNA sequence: TGCAGCGTTGCTGAGGCAGGGGTTACCGGGGAGCTGTTTTTT.

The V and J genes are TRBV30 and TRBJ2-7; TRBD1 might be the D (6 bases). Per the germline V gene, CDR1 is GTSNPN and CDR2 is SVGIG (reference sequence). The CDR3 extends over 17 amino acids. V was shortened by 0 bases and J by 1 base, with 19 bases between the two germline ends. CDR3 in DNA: TGTGCCTGGAGTGTAGGCCCCAGGGGAAGTCGGTCCTACGAGCAGTACTTC. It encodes CAWSVGPRGSRSYEQYF.

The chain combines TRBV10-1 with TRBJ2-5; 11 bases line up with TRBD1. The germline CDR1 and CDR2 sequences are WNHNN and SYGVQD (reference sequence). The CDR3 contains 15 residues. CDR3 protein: CPRSGQGADEETQYF. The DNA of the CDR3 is TGCCCCCGCAGTGGACAGGGGGCGGACGAAGAGACCCAGTACTTC.

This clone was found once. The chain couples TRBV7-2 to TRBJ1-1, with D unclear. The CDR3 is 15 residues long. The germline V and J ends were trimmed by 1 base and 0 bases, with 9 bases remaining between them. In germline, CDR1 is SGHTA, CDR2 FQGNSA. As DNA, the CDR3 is TGTGCCAGCAGCTTAGATTCCGCGGTGAACACTGAAGCTTTCTTT. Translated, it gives CASSLDSAVNTEAFF.

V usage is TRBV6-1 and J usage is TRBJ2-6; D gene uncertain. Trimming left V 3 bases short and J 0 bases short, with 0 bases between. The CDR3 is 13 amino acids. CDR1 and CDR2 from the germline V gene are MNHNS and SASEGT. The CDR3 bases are TGTGCCAGCAGTGACTCTGGGGCCAACGTCCTGACTTTC. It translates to CASSDSGANVLTF.

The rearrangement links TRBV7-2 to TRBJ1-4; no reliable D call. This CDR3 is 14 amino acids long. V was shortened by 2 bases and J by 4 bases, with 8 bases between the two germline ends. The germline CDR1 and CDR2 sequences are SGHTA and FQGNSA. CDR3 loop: CASSLQNINEKLFF. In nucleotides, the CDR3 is TGTGCCAGCAGCTTACAGAACATTAATGAAAAACTGTTTTTT.

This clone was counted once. The CDR3 coding sequence is TGTGCCAGCAGCGTAGCGGTGACAGGGAACACCGGGGAGCTGTTTTTT. Protein sequence: CASSVAVTGNTGELFF. The gene calls are TRBV9 and TRBJ2-2, with D perhaps matching TRBD1 (6 bases). Germline V gene lookup returns CDR1 SGDLS and CDR2 YYNGEE. V lost 0 bases, J lost 1 base, and 10 bases lay in between. CDR3 length equals 16 residues. The full variable domain, completed using reference TRBV9 and TRBJ2-2, is DSGVTQTPKHLITATGQRVTLRCSPRSGDLSVYWYQQSLDQGLQFLIQYYNGEERAKGNILERFSAQQFPDLHSELNLSSLELGDSALYFCASSVAVTGNTGELFFGEGSRLTVL.

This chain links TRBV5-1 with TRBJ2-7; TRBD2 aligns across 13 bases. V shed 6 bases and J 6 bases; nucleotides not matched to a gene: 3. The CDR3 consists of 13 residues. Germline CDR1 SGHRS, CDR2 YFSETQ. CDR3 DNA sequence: TGCGCCAGCACGACTAGCGGGGGGCTCGAGCAGTACTTC. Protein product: CASTTSGGLEQYF.

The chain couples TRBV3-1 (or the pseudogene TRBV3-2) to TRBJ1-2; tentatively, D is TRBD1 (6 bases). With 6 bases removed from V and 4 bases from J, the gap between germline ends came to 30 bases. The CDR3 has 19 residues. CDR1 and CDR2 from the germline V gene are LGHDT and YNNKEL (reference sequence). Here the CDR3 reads CASRGGGASLRGGGYGYTF. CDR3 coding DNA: TGTGCCAGCAGGGGCGGGGGCGCCAGCCTACGGGGGGGCGGCTATGGCTACACCTTC.

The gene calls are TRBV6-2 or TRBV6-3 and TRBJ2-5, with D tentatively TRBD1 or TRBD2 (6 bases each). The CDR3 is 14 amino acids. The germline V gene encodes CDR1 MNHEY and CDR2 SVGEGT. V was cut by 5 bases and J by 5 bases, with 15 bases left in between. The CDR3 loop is CASSGFVGGETQYF. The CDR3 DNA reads TGTGCCAGCAGTGGTTTTGTGGGGGGCGAGACCCAGTACTTC.

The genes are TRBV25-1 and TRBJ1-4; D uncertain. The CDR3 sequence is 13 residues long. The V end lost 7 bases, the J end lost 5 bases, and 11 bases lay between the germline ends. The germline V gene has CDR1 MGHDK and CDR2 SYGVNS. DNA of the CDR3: TGTGCCAGCACCGCACAGCACAATGAAAAACTGTTTTTT. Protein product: CASTAQHNEKLFF.

CDR3 sequence reads: CASSTLRASGELFF. The DNA of the CDR3 is TGCGCCAGCAGTACCCTTAGGGCGTCCGGGGAGCTGTTTTTT. The chain combines TRBV10-2 with TRBJ2-2; D unclear. This CDR3 comprises 14 residues. Trimming cost V 5 bases and J 6 bases, with 13 bases left between them. Germline V gene lookup returns CDR1 WSHSY and CDR2 SAAADI.

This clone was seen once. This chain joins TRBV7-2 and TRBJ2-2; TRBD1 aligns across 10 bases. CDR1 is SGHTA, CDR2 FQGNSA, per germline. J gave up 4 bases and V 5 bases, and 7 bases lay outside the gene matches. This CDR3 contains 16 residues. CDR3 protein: CASSPQTGGITGELFF. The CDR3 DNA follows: TGTGCCAGCAGCCCACAGACAGGGGGCATCACCGGGGAGCTGTTTTTT. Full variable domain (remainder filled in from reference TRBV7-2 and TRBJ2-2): GAGVSQSPSNKVTEKGKDVELRCDPISGHTALYWYRQSLGQGLEFLIYFQGNSAPDKSGLPSDRFSAERTGGSVSTLTIQRTQQEDSAVYLCASSPQTGGITGELFFGEGSRLTVL.

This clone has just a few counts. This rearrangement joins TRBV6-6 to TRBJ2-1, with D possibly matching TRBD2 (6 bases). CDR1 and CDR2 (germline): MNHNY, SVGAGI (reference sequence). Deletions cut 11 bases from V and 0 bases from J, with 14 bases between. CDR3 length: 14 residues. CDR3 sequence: CAGGAGSSYNEQFF. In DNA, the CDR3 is TGTGCCGGAGGGGCGGGGAGCTCCTACAATGAGCAGTTCTTC.

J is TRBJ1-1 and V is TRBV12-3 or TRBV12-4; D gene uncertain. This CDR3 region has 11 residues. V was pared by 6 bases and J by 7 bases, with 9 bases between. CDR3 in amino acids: CASSQDGEAFF. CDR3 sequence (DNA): TGTGCCAGCAGCCAGGACGGTGAAGCTTTCTTT.

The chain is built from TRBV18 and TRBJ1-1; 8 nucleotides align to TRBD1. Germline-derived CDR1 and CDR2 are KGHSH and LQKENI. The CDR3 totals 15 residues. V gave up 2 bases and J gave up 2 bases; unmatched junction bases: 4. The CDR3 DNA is TGTGCCAGCTCACCAGGGACAGGAAGAAACACTGAAGCTTTCTTT. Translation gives CASSPGTGRNTEAFF.

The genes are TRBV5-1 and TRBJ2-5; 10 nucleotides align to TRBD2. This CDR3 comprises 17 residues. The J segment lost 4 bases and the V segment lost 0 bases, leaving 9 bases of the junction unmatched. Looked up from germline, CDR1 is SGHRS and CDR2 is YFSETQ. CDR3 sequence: CASSLAGLAGGPETQYF. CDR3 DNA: TGCGCCAGCAGCTTGGCCGGGTTAGCGGGGGGCCCAGAGACCCAGTACTTC.

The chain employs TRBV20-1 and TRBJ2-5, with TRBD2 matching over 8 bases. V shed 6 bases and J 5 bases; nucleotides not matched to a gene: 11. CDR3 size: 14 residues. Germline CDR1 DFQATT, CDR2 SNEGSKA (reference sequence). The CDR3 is CSASSGDTSETQYF. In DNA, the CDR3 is TGCAGTGCAAGTAGCGGGGACACATCGGAGACCCAGTACTTC.

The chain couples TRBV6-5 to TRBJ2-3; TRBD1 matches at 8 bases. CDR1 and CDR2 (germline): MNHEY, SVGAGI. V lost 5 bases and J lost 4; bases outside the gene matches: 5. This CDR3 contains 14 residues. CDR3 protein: CASSRGQDPDTQYF. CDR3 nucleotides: TGTGCCAGCAGTAGGGGACAGGACCCAGATACGCAGTATTTT.

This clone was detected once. The CDR3 loop reads CAWSVGSSGANVLTF. The DNA of the CDR3 is TGTGCCTGGAGTGTGGGATCCTCTGGGGCCAACGTCCTGACTTTC. The chain is built from TRBV30 and TRBJ2-6; D is unclear. The germline V and J ends were trimmed by 0 bases and 0 bases, with 6 bases remaining between them. Per the germline V gene, CDR1 is GTSNPN and CDR2 is SVGIG (reference sequence). This CDR3 has 15 amino acids.

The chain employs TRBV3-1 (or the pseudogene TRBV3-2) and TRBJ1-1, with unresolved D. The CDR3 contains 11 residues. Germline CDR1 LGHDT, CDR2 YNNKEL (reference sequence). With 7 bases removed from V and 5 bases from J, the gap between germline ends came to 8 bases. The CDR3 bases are TGTGCCAGCAAATGGGGAACTGAAGCTTTCTTT. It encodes CASKWGTEAFF.

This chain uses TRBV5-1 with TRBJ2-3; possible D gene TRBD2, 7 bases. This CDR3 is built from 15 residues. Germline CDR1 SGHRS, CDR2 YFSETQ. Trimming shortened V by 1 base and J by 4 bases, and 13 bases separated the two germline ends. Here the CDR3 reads CASSLSVGGADTQYF. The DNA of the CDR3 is TGCGCCAGCAGCTTGTCCGTAGGGGGGGCAGATACGCAGTATTTT.

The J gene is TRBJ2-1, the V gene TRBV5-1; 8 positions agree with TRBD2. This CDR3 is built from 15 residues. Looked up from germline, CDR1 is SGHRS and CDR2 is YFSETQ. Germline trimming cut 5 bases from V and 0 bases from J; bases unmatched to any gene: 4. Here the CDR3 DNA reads TGCGCCAGCAGGGGGCTAGCGGGCTCCTACAATGAGCAGTTCTTC. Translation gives CASRGLAGSYNEQFF.